The 20 T cell receptor beta chains below were found in one sample sequenced in a study of beta chain features in type 1 diabetes. Reverse transcribing all isolated RNA meant expressed TCRB transcripts were sequenced. Data came from immunoSEQ multiplex PCR; TCRdb stores just in-frame clones and leaves some out. The sample has 400,000 to 550,000 clones; about an eighth are singletons. The sequencing input was naive CD4+ T cells from blood. These TCRs come from a woman aged 18-29 years in good health.

In its sample, this clone was seen a few times. The V call is TRBV27, the J call TRBJ2-3; D remains ambiguous. CDR1 MNHEY and CDR2 SMNVEV come from the germline V gene (reference sequence). Trimming left V 5 bases short and J 4 bases short, with 13 bases between. The CDR3 runs to 14 residues. CDR3 in DNA: TGTGCCAGCAGTATCGACGCCTTCCCAGATACGCAGTATTTT. Translating it yields CASSIDAFPDTQYF.

This clone appeared a few times. V and J are TRBV10-3 and TRBJ1-2; D is uncertain. Trimming stripped 3 bases from V and 2 bases from J, with 13 bases between. The CDR3 has 15 residues. CDR1 is ENHRY, CDR2 SYGVKD, per germline. The CDR3 region is CAISDPGRPNYGYTF. The CDR3 nucleotides read TGTGCCATCAGTGACCCTGGACGGCCCAACTATGGCTACACCTTC.

The rearrangement uses TRBV18 and TRBJ2-6, with D maybe TRBD1 (6 bases). The V end was cut by 2 bases, the J end by 0 bases, with 14 bases between. This CDR3 has 18 residues. Germline V gene lookup returns CDR1 KGHSH and CDR2 LQKENI. CDR3 DNA: TGTGCCAGCTCACCATGGGCCTCGGACAGCTCTGGGGCCAACGTCCTGACTTTC. Its translation: CASSPWASDSSGANVLTF.

This chain's CDR3 is CASSLAGLGSYEQYV. The CDR3 DNA reads TGTGCCAGCAGCCTAGCGGGACTCGGATCCTACGAGCAGTACGTC. This chain uses TRBV7-2 with TRBJ2-7; TRBD2 agrees at 9 bases. The CDR3 covers 15 residues. The germline CDR1 and CDR2 sequences are SGHTA and FQGNSA.

The rearrangement joins TRBV10-3 to TRBJ2-5; no reliable D call. The CDR3 spans 11 residues. CDR1 is ENHRY, CDR2 SYGVKD, per germline. V lost 8 bases and J lost 7, with 11 bases in between. The DNA of the CDR3 is TGTGCCATCTCCTATTCGGGGACCCAGTACTTC. It is translated as CAISYSGTQYF.

This clone was counted a few times. V and J are TRBV30 and TRBJ1-3; the D is unclear. V was cut by 4 bases and J by 0 bases, with 7 bases left in between. Germline CDR1 and CDR2: GTSNPN and SVGIG (reference sequence). The CDR3 extends over 13 amino acids. The CDR3 DNA reads as TGTGCCTGGACATCCTTCTCTGGAAACACCATATATTTT. It yields the protein CAWTSFSGNTIYF.

This clone was recorded a few times. V and J are TRBV30 and TRBJ1-4; 9 bases map to TRBD1. V shed 3 bases, J shed 8 bases, and the junction held 13 bases outside the gene matches. The germline V gene has CDR1 GTSNPN and CDR2 SVGIG (reference sequence). CDR3 size: 16 residues. DNA for the CDR3: TGTGCCTGGAGGGGATATCGGGACAGGGAGATCGAAAAACTGTTTTTT. Translation gives CAWRGYRDREIEKLFF.

Many counts were recorded for this clone. The chain joins TRBV28 to TRBJ1-2; D unresolved. Trimming shortened V by 3 bases and J by 6 bases, and 17 bases separated the two germline ends. Germline lookup yields CDR1 MDHEN and CDR2 SYDVKM. CDR3 length: 15 residues. The CDR3 loop is CASSFRQSRENGYTF. As DNA, the CDR3 is TGTGCCAGCAGTTTTCGGCAGTCCCGAGAAAATGGCTACACCTTC.

This sequence joins TRBV7-2 and TRBJ2-3; possible D gene TRBD1, 6 bases. Germline V CDR1 and CDR2: SGHTA, FQGNSA. The CDR3 consists of 17 residues. V was shortened by 5 bases and J by 0 bases, with 18 bases between the two germline ends. In DNA, the CDR3 is TGTGCCAGCAGCCCCGTTTGGGGGCGGGCAAGCACAGATACGCAGTATTTT. Its protein is CASSPVWGRASTDTQYF.

Concerning this clone itself: Compared with germline, one end of the junction differs, possibly owing to a read error. The rearrangement joins TRBV14 to TRBJ1-1; the D is unclear. Germline lookup yields CDR1 SGHDN and CDR2 FVKESK. This CDR3 contains 11 residues. The CDR3 nucleotides are TGTGCCAGCAGCCAAGAAGGCGCCCAAGAATTT. Its protein product is CASSQEGAQEF.

This clone has just a few counts. The gene calls are TRBV7-2 and TRBJ2-3; 8 bases map to TRBD2. Trimming cost V 1 base and J 3 bases; bases outside gene matches: 6. Germline CDR1 is SGHTA and CDR2 is FQGNSA. This CDR3 comprises 16 residues. This CDR3 is CASSLGGGLATDTQYF. For the CDR3, the DNA is TGTGCCAGCAGCTTAGGCGGAGGACTAGCAACAGATACGCAGTATTTT.

This sequence joins TRBV5-1 and TRBJ2-2, with a weak D call TRBD1 (6 bases). The CDR3 is made up of 15 amino acids. Trimming stripped 2 bases from V and 6 bases from J, with 14 bases between. The germline gives CDR1 SGHRS, CDR2 YFSETQ. This chain's CDR3 is CASSFLTGSAGELFF. DNA for the CDR3: TGCGCCAGCAGCTTCCTCACAGGGAGCGCCGGGGAGCTGTTTTTT. Variable domain in full (rest from reference TRBV5-1 and TRBJ2-2): KAGVTQTPRYLIKTRGQQVTLSCSPISGHRSVSWYQQTPGQGLQFLFEYFSETQRNKGNFPGRFSGRQFSNSRSEMNVSTLELGDSALYLCASSFLTGSAGELFFGEGSRLTVL.

This chain joins TRBV19 and TRBJ1-1, with D possibly matching TRBD1 (6 bases). The length of the CDR3 is 16 residues. CDR1 and CDR2 from the germline V gene are LNHDA and SQIVND (reference sequence). V gave up 4 bases and J gave up 1 base, with 16 bases separating them. The CDR3, as DNA: TGTGCCAGTAGTACCCAGGGGCGGGGAGCGAACACTGAAGCTTTCTTT. This sequence encodes CASSTQGRGANTEAFF.

The V call is TRBV7-9, the J call TRBJ1-1; weak D call: TRBD1 (5 bases). Germline values: CDR1 SEHNR, CDR2 FQNEAQ (reference sequence). V was cut by 5 bases and J by 1 base, with 17 bases left in between. This CDR3 has 16 amino acids. CDR3 region: CASSPNSRVKNTEAFF. The CDR3 bases are TGTGCCAGCAGCCCCAACAGCAGGGTAAAGAACACTGAAGCTTTCTTT.

V usage is TRBV6-5 and J usage is TRBJ2-1; 9 bases map to TRBD1. The CDR3 runs to 16 residues. J lost 3 bases, V lost 2 bases, and 5 bases had no gene match. CDR1 is MNHEY and CDR2 is SVGAGI in the germline V gene. This CDR3 is CASSYAGTGSYNEQFF. The DNA of the CDR3 is TGTGCCAGCAGTTACGCCGGGACAGGGAGCTACAATGAGCAGTTCTTC.

V and J are TRBV25-1 and TRBJ2-1; 10 bases match TRBD1. Germline V CDR1 and CDR2: MGHDK, SYGVNS. This CDR3 has 14 amino acids. After removal of 8 bases from V and 2 bases from J, the junction contained 3 bases not matched to a gene. The CDR3 sequence: CASAGTGAYNEQFF. Here the CDR3 DNA reads TGTGCCAGCGCCGGGACAGGGGCCTACAATGAGCAGTTCTTC. Together with reference TRBV25-1 and TRBJ2-1, the CDR3 gives the full variable domain: EADIYQTPRYLVIGTGKKITLECSQTMGHDKMYWYQQDPGMELHLIHYSYGVNSTEKGDLSSESTVSRIRTEHFPLTLESARPSHTSQYLCASAGTGAYNEQFFGPGTRLTVL.

This clone occurred a few times. DNA of the CDR3: TGTGCCTGGAGCCAAATGTACGAGCAGTACTTC. Its translation is CAWSQMYEQYF. The V call is TRBV30, the J call TRBJ2-5; D not resolved. The DNA end is a closer match to TRBJ2-7, so the J assignment may be wrong. There are 11 residues in the CDR3. The germline gives CDR1 GTSNPN, CDR2 SVGIG (reference sequence).

V usage is TRBV14 and J usage is TRBJ2-7, with D uncertain. Germline loops: CDR1 SGHDN, CDR2 FVKESK. V lost 5 bases and J lost 3, with 5 bases in between. The CDR3 extends over 11 amino acids. The CDR3 loop reads CASSFHYEQYF. CDR3 nucleotide sequence: TGTGCCAGCAGCTTCCACTACGAGCAGTACTTC.

V usage is TRBV7-9 and J usage is TRBJ1-6, with TRBD1 matching 9 bases. The CDR3 extends over 14 amino acids. V lost 6 bases to trimming and J lost 9 bases; unmatched junction nucleotides: 6. Germline CDR1 SEHNR, CDR2 FQNEAQ (reference sequence). As DNA, the CDR3 is TGTGCCAGCAGAGACGGGACAGGGCCTTCACCCCTCCACTTT. Translation gives CASRDGTGPSPLHF.

This clone was seen more than once but under ten times. J is TRBJ2-3 and V is TRBV7-7, with unresolved D. The CDR3 is made up of 12 amino acids. Trimming removed 3 bases from V and 8 bases from J, with 9 bases in between. The germline gives CDR1 SSHAT, CDR2 FNYEAQ (reference sequence). In nucleotides, the CDR3 is TGTGCCAGCAGCTTGGGGTTTGGTACGCAGTATTTT. This encodes CASSLGFGTQYF.